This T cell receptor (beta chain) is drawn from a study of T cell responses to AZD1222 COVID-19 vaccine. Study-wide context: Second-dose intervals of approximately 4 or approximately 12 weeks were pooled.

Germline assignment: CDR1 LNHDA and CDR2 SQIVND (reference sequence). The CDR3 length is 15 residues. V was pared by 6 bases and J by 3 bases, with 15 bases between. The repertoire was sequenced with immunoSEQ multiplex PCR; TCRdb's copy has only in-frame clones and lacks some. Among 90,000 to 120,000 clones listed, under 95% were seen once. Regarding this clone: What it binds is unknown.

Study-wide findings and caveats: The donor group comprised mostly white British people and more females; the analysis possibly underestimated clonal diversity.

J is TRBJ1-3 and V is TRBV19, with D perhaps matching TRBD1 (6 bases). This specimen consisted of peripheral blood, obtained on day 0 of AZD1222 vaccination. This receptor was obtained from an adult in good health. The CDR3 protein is CASRAGASGGNTIYF. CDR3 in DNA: TGTGCCAGTAGAGCGGGGGCCTCGGGTGGAAACACCATATATTTT.